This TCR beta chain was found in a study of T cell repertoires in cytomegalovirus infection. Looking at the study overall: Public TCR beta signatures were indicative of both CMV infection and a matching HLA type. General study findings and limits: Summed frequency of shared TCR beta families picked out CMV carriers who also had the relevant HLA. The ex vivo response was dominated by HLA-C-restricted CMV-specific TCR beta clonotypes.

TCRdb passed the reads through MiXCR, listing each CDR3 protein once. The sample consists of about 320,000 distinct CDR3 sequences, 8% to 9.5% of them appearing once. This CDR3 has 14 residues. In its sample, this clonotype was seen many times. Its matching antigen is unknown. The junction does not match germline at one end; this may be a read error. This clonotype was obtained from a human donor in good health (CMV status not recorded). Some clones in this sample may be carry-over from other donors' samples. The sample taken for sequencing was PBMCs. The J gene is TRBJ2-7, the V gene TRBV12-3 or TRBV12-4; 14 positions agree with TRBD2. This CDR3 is CASSPGTSGGEQYF. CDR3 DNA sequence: TGCGCCAGCAGCCCGGGGACTAGCGGGGGAGAGCAGTACTTC.